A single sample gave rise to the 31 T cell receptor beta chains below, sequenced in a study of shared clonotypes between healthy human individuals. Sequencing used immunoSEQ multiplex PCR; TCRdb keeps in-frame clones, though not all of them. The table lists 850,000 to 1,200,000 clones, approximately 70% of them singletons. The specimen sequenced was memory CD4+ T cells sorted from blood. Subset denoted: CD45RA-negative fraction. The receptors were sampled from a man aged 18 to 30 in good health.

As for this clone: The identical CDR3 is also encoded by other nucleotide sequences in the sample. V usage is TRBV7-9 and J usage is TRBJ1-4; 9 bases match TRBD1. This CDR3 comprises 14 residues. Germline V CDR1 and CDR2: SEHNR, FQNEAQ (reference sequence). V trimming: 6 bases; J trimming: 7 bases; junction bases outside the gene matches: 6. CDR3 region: CASSLDRGGEKLFF. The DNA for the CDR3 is TGTGCCAGCAGTCTGGACAGGGGTGGTGAAAAACTGTTTTTT. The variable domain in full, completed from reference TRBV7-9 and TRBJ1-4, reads DTGVSQNPRHKITKRGQNVTFRCDPISEHNRLYWYRQTLGQGPEFLTYFQNEAQLEKSRLLSDRFSAERPKGSFSTLEIQRTEQGDSAMYLCASSLDRGGEKLFFGSGTQLSVL.

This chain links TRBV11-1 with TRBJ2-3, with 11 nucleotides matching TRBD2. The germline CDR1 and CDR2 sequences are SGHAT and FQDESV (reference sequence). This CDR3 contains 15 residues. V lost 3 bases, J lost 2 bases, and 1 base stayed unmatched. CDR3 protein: CASSFSGGATDTQYF. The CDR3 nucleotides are TGTGCCAGCAGCTTTAGCGGGGGGGCCACAGATACGCAGTATTTT.

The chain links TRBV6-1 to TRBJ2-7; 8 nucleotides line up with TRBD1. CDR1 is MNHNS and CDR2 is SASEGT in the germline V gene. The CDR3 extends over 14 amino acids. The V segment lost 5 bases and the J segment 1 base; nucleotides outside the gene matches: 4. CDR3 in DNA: TGTGCCAGCAGTAGACAGGGGCAATCCTACGAGCAGTACTTC. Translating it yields CASSRQGQSYEQYF.

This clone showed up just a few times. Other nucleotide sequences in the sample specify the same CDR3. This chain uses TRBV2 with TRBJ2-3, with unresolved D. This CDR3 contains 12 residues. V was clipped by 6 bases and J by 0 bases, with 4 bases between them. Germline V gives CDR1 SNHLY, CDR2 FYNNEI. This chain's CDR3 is CASSISTDTQYF. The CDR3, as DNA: TGTGCCAGCAGCATTAGCACAGATACGCAGTATTTT.

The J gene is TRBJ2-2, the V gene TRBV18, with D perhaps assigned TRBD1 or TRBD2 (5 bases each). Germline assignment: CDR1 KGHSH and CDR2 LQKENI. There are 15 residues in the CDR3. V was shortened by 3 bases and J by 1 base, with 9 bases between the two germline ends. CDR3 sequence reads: CASSPGDGNTGELFF. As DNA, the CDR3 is TGTGCCAGCTCACCCGGGGACGGGAACACCGGGGAGCTGTTTTTT.

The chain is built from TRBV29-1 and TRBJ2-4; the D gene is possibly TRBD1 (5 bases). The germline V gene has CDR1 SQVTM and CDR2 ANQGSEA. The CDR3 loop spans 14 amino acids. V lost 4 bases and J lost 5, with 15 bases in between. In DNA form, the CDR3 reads TGCAGCGTTGTAGACAGACCCTTCCAAAACATTCAGTACTTC. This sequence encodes CSVVDRPFQNIQYF.

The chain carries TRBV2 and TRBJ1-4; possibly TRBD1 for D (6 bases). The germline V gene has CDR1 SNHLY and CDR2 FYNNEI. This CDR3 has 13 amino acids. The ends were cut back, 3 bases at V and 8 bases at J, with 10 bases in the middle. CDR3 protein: CASSERGEEKLFF. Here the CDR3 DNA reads TGTGCCAGCAGTGAGAGGGGGGAGGAAAAACTGTTTTTT.

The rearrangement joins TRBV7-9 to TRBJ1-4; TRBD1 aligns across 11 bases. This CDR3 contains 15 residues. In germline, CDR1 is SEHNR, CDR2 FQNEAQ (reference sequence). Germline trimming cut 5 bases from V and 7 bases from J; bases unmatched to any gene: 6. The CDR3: CASSASGTGGEKLFF. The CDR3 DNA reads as TGTGCCAGCAGCGCCTCCGGGACAGGGGGTGAAAAACTGTTTTTT. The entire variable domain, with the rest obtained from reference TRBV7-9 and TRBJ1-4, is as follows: DTGVSQNPRHKITKRGQNVTFRCDPISEHNRLYWYRQTLGQGPEFLTYFQNEAQLEKSRLLSDRFSAERPKGSFSTLEIQRTEQGDSAMYLCASSASGTGGEKLFFGSGTQLSVL.

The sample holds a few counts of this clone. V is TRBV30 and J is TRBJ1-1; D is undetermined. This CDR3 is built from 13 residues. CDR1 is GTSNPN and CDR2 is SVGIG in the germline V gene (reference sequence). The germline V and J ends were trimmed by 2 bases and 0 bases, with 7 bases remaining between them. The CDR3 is CAWSSLLNTEAFF. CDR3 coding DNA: TGTGCCTGGAGTTCTCTATTGAACACTGAAGCTTTCTTT.

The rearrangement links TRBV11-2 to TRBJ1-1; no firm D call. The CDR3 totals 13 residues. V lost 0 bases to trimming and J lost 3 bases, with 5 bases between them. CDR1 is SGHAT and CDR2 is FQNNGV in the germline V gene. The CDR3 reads CASSLEWDTEAFF. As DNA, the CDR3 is TGTGCCAGCAGCTTAGAATGGGACACTGAAGCTTTCTTT.

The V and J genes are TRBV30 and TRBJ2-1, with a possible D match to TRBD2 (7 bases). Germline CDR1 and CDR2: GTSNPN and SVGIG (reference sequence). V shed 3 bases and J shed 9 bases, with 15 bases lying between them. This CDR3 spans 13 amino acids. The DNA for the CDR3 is TGTGCCTGGAGCGTCTCGGGGGGCGGTGAGCAGTTCTTC. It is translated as CAWSVSGGGEQFF. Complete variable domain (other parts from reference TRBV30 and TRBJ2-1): SQTIHQWPATLVQPVGSPLSLECTVEGTSNPNLYWYRQAAGRGLQLLFYSVGIGQISSEVPQNLSASRPQDRQFILSSKKLLLSDSGFYLCAWSVSGGGEQFFGPGTRLTVL.

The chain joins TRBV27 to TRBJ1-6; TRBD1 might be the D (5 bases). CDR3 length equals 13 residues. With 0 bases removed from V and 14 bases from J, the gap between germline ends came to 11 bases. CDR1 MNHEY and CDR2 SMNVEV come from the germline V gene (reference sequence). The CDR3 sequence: CASSLSGGSSLHF. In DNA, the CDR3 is TGTGCCAGCAGTTTATCCGGGGGTTCCTCCCTCCACTTT.

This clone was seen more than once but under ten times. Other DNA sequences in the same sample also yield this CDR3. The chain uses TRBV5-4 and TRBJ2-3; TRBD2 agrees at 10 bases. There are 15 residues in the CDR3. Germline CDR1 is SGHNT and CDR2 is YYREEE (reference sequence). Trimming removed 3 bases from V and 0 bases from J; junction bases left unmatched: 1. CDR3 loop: CASSSAGGSTDTQYF. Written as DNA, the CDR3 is TGTGCCAGCAGCTCAGCGGGAGGGAGCACAGATACGCAGTATTTT.

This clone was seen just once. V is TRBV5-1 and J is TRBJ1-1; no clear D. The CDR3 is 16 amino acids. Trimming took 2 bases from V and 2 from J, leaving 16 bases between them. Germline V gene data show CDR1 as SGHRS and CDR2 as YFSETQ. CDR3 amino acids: CASSLTGQIVNTEAFF. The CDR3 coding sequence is TGCGCCAGCAGCTTAACGGGTCAGATTGTTAACACTGAAGCTTTCTTT.

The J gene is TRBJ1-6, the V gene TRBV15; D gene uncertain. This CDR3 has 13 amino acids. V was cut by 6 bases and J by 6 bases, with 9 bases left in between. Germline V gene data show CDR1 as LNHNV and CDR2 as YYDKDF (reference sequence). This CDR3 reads CATRAETNSPLHF. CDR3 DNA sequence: TGTGCCACCAGAGCGGAGACTAATTCACCCCTCCACTTT.

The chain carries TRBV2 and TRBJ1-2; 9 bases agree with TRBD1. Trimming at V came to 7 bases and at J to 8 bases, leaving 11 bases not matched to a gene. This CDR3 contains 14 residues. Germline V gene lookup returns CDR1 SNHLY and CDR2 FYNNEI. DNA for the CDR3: TGTGCCAGCACTTTCGGGGGACAGGGCGAAGGCTACACCTTC. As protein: CASTFGGQGEGYTF.

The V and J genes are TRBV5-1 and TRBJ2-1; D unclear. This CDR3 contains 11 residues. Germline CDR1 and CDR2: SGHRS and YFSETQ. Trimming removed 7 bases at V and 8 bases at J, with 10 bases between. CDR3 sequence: CASSARDEQFF. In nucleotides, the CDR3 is TGCGCCAGCTCCGCCAGAGATGAGCAGTTCTTC. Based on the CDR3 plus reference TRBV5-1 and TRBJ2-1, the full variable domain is KAGVTQTPRYLIKTRGQQVTLSCSPISGHRSVSWYQQTPGQGLQFLFEYFSETQRNKGNFPGRFSGRQFSNSRSEMNVSTLELGDSALYLCASSARDEQFFGPGTRLTVL.

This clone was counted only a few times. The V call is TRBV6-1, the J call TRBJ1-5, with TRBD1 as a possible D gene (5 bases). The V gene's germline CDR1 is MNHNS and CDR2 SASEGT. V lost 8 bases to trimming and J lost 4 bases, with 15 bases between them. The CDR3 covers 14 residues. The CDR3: CASVFQGYNQPQHF. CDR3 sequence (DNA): TGTGCCAGCGTTTTCCAGGGCTATAATCAGCCCCAGCATTTT.

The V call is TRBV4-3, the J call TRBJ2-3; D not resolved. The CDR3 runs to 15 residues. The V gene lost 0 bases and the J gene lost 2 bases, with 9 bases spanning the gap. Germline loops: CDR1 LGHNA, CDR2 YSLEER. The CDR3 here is CASSQDRLLTDTQYF. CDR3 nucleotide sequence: TGCGCCAGCAGCCAAGATAGACTCCTCACAGATACGCAGTATTTT.

This CDR3 reads CASSLDPDLRPSNYGYTF. The CDR3 DNA follows: TGTGCCAGCAGCTTGGACCCGGACCTCAGACCCTCTAACTATGGCTACACCTTC. The V and J genes are TRBV5-5 and TRBJ1-2; D is uncertain. Germline V gives CDR1 SGHKS, CDR2 YYEKEE (reference sequence). The CDR3 totals 18 residues. Trimming removed 0 bases from V and 0 bases from J, with 18 bases in between.

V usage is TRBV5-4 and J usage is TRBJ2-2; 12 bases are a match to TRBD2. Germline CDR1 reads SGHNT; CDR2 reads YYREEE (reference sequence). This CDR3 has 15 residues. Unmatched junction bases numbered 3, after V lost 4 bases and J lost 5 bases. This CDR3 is CASSPTSGSTGELFF. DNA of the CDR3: TGTGCCAGCAGCCCGACTAGCGGGAGTACCGGGGAGCTGTTTTTT.

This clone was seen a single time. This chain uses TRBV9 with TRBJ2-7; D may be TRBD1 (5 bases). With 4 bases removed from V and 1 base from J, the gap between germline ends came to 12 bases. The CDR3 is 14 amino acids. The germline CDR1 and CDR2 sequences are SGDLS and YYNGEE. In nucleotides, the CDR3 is TGTGCCAGCAGCCCTACTCGACAGTCCTACGAGCAGTACTTC. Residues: CASSPTRQSYEQYF.

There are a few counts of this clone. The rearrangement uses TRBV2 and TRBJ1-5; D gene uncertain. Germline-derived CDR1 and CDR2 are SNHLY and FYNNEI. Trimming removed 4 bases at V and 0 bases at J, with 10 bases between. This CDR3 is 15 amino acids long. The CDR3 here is CASSAGEDSNQPQHF. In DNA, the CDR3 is TGTGCCAGCAGTGCTGGGGAGGATAGCAATCAGCCCCAGCATTTT. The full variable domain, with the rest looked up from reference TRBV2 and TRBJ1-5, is EPEVTQTPSHQVTQMGQEVILRCVPISNHLYFYWYRQILGQKVEFLVSFYNNEISEKSEIFDDQFSVERPDGSNFTLKIRSTKLEDSAMYFCASSAGEDSNQPQHFGDGTRLSIL.

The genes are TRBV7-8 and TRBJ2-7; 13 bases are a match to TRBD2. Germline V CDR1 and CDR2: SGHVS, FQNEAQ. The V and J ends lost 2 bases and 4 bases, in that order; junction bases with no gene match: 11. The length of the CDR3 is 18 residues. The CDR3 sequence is CASSLSRGTSGNFYEQYF. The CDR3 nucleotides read TGTGCCAGCAGCTTATCCCGCGGGACTAGCGGGAATTTTTACGAGCAGTACTTC. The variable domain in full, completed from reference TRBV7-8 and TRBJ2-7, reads GAGVSQSPRYKVAKRGQDVALRCDPISGHVSLFWYQQALGQGPEFLTYFQNEAQLDKSGLPSDRFFAERPEGSVSTLKIQRTQQEDSAVYLCASSLSRGTSGNFYEQYFGPGTRLTVT.

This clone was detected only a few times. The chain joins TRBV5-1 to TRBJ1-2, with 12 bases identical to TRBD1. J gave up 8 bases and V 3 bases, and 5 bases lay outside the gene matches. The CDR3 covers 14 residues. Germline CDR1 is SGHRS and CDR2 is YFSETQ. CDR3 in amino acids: CASSWDRGLGGYTF. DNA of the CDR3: TGCGCCAGCAGCTGGGACAGGGGGCTCGGCGGCTACACCTTC.

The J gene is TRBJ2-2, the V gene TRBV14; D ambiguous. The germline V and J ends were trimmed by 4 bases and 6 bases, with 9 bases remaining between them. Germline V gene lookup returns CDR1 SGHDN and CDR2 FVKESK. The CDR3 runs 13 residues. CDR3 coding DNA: TGTGCCAGCAGCCCTACACAGCCCGGGGAGCTGTTTTTT. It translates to CASSPTQPGELFF.

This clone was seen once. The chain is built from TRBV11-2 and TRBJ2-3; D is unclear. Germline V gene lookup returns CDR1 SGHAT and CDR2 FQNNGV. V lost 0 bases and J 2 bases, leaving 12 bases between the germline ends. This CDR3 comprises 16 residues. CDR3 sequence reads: CASSLEGRTYTDTQYF. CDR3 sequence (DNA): TGTGCCAGCAGCTTAGAAGGCAGGACCTACACAGATACGCAGTATTTT.

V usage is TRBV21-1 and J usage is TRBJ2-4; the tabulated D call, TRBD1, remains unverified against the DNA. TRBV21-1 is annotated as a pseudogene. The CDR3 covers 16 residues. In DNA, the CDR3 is TGTGCCAGCAGCAAAGGGGACAGGTCTTCATCCAACATTCAGTACTTC. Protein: CASSKGDRSSSNIQYF.

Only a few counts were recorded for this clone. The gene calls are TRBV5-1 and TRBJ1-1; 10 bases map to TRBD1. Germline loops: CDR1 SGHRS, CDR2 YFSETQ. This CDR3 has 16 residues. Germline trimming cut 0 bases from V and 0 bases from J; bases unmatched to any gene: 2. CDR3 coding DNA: TGCGCCAGCAGCTTGGGGACAGGGGGTATGAACACTGAAGCTTTCTTT. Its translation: CASSLGTGGMNTEAFF.

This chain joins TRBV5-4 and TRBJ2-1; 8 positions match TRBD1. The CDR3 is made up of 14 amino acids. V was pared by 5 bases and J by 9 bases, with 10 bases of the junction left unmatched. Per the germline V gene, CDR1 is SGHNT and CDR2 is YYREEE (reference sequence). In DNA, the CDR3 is TGTGCCAGCAGAGCCGGGGGACAGGTGGTTGAGCAGTTCTTC. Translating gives CASRAGGQVVEQFF.

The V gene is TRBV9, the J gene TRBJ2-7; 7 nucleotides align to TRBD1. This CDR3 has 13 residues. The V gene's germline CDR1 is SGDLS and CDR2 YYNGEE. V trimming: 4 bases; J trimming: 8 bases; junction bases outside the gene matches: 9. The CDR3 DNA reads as TGTGCCAGCAGCCGGGACAGACAGACGAAGCAGTACTTC. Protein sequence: CASSRDRQTKQYF.